The 2 T cell receptor beta chains given below trace back to one sample, sequenced in a study of early T cells in non-severe SARS-CoV-2 infection (dated by TCRdb to the early 2020s). The library was obtained by 5' RACE. TCRdb names NextSeq 500 as the instrument used. TCRdb reworked the public reads: Q25 trimming with fastp, MiXCR clone assembly, productive beta chains retained. Each record represents a unique CDR3 protein, reported with the most common genes and DNA among its rows. Here the sample has around 68,000 distinct CDR3 sequences; about 6% occur a single time. The biggest ten clones account for about 3.4% of the sample. Sequenced material: whole blood, taken at baseline. Source of these receptors: an adult who was a healthcare worker with PCR-confirmed SARS-CoV-2 infection or an uninfected control (not recorded which).

There are many counts of this clonotype. CDR3 protein: CASSLERGNQPQHF. CDR3 DNA sequence: TGTGCCAGCAGTTTAGAACGGGGAAATCAGCCCCAGCATTTT. V usage is TRBV12-3 or TRBV12-4 and J usage is TRBJ1-5; D not resolved. CDR3 size: 14 residues. V was cut by 1 base and J by 4 bases, with 8 bases left in between.

This clonotype was observed at least ten times. J is TRBJ2-1 and V is TRBV7-3; D might be TRBD2 (6 bases). The CDR3 contains 15 residues. Germline V lookup: CDR1 SGHTA, CDR2 FQGTGA. V gave up 4 bases and J gave up 1 base, with 11 bases separating them. For the CDR3, the DNA is TGTGCCAGCAGCTCTGTAGGAGGGTCCTACAATGAGCAGTTCTTC. Its protein product is CASSSVGGSYNEQFF.